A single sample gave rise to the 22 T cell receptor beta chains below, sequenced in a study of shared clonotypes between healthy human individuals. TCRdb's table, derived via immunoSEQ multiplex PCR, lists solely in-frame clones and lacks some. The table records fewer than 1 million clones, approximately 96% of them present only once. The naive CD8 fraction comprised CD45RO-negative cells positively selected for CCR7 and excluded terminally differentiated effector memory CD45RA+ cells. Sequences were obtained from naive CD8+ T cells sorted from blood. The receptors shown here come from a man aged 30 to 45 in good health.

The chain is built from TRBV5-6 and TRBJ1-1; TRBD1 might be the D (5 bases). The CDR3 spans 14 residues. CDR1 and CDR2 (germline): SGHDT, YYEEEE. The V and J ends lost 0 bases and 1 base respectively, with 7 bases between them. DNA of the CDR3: TGTGCCAGCAGCTTGGGCAGGGAGAACACTGAAGCTTTCTTT. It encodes CASSLGRENTEAFF.

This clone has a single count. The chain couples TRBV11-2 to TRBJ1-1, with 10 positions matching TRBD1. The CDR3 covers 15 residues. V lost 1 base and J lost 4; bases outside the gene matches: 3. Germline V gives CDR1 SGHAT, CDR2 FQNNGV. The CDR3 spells CASSLAGTGVTEAFF. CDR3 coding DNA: TGTGCCAGCAGCTTAGCCGGGACAGGGGTCACTGAAGCTTTCTTT.

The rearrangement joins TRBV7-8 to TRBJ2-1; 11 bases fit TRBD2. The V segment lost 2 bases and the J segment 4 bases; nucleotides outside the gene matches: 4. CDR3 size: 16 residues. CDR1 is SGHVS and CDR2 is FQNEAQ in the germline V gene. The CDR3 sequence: CASSLKTSGIYNEQFF. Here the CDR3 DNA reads TGTGCCAGCAGCTTAAAGACTAGCGGGATTTACAATGAGCAGTTCTTC.

As DNA, the CDR3 is TGCAGCCCACGGCCCGGGCAGGTGGGCTACGAGCAGTACTTC. Residues: CSPRPGQVGYEQYF. V gene TRBV29-1 combines with J gene TRBJ2-7; D remains unclear. This CDR3 is 14 amino acids long. The ends were cut back, 8 bases at V and 3 bases at J, with 20 bases in the middle. In germline, CDR1 is SQVTM, CDR2 ANQGSEA.

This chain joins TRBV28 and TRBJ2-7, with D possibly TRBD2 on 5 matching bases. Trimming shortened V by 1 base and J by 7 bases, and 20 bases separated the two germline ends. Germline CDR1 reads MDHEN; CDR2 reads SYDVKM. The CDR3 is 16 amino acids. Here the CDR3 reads CASSLFGLVRSSEQYF. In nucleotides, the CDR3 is TGTGCCAGCAGTTTATTTGGACTCGTTAGGTCTTCTGAGCAGTACTTC.

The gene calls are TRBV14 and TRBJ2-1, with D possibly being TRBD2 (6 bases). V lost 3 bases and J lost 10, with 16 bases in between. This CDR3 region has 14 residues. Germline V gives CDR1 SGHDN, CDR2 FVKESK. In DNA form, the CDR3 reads TGTGCCAGCAGCCACCTCGGGACTCCTCGAGAGCAGTTCTTC. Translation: CASSHLGTPREQFF.

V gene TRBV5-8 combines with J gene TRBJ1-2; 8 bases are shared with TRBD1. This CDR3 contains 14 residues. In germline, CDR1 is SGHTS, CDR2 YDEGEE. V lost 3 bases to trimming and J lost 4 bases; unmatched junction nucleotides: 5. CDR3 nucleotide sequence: TGTGCCAGCAGCTACCAGGGGGCCCTCTATGGCTACACCTTC. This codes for CASSYQGALYGYTF. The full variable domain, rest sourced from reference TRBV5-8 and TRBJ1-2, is EAGVTQSPTHLIKTRGQQATLRCSPISGHTSVYWYQQALGLGLQFLLWYDEGEERNRGNFPPRFSGRQFPNYSSELNVNALELEDSALYLCASSYQGALYGYTFGSGTRLTVV.

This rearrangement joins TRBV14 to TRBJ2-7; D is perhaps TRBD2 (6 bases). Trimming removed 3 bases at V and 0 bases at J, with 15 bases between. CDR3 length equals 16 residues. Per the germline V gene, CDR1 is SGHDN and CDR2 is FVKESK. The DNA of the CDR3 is TGTGCCAGCAGCCACTCGGGACTTCCGAGCTCCTACGAGCAGTACTTC. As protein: CASSHSGLPSSYEQYF.

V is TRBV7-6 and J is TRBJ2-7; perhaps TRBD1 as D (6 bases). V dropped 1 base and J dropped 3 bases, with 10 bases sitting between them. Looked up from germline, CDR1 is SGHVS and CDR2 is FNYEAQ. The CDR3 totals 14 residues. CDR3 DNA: TGTGCCAGCAGCTTAGGGACAGAGGGCTACGAGCAGTACTTC. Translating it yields CASSLGTEGYEQYF.

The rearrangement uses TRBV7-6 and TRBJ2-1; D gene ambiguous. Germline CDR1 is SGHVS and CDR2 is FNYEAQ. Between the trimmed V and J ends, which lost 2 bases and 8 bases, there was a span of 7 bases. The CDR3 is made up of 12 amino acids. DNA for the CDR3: TGTGCCAGCAGCTTATCACACGATGAGCAGTTCTTC. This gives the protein CASSLSHDEQFF. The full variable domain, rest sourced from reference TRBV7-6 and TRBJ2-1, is GAGVSQSPRYKVTKRGQDVALRCDPISGHVSLYWYRQALGQGPEFLTYFNYEAQQDKSGLPNDRFSAERPEGSISTLTIQRTEQRDSAMYRCASSLSHDEQFFGPGTRLTVL.

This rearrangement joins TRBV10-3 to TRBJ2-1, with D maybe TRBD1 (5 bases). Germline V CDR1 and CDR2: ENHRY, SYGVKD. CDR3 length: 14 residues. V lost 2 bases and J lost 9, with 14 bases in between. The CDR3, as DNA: TGTGCCATCAGTGAGCCAGGGTCTATAGGTGAGCAGTTCTTC. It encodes CAISEPGSIGEQFF.

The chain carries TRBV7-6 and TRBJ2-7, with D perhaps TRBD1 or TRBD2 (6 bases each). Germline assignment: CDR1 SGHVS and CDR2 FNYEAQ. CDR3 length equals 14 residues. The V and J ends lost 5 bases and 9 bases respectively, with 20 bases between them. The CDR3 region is CASSPGRGGGMQYF. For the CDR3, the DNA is TGTGCCAGCAGCCCCGGGCGAGGAGGGGGAATGCAGTACTTC.

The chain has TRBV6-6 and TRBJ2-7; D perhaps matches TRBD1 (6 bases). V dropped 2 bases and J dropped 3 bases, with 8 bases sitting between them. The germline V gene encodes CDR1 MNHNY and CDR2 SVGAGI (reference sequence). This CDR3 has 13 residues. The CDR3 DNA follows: TGTGCCAGCAGTTACGGCAGGGGCTACGAGCAGTACTTC. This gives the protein CASSYGRGYEQYF.

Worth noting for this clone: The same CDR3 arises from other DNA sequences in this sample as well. CDR3 residues: CASSYSEGQPQHF. As DNA, the CDR3 is TGTGCCAGCAGTTACTCCGAAGGTCAGCCCCAGCATTTT. The chain is built from TRBV6-5 and TRBJ1-5; D not resolved. The CDR3 extends over 13 amino acids. V was clipped by 0 bases and J by 6 bases, with 6 bases between them. Germline V gene data show CDR1 as MNHEY and CDR2 as SVGAGI.

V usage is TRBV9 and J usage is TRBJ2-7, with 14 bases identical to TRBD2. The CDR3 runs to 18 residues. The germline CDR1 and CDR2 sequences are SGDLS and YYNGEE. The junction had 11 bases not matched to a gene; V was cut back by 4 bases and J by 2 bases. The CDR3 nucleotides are TGTGCCAGCAGCATGGGAGGGACTAGCGGGAGAGGGCCCTACGAGCAGTACTTC. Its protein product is CASSMGGTSGRGPYEQYF. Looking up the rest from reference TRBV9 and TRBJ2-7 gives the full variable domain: DSGVTQTPKHLITATGQRVTLRCSPRSGDLSVYWYQQSLDQGLQFLIQYYNGEERAKGNILERFSAQQFPDLHSELNLSSLELGDSALYFCASSMGGTSGRGPYEQYFGPGTRLTVT.

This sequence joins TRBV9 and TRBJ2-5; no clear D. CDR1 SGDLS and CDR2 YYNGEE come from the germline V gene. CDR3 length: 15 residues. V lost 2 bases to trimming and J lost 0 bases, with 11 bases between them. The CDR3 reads CASSVSGMDQETQYF. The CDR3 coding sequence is TGTGCCAGCAGCGTCTCGGGTATGGACCAAGAGACCCAGTACTTC.

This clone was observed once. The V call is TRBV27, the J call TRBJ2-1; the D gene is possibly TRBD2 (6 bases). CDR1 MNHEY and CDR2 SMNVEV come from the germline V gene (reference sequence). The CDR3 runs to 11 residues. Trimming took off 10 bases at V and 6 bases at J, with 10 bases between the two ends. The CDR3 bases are TGTGCCACCTGGGGGGTCAATGAGCAGTTCTTC. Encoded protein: CATWGVNEQFF.

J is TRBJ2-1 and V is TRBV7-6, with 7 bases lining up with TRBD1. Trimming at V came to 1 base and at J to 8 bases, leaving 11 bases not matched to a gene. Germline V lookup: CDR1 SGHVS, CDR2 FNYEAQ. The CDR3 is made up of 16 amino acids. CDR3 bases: TGTGCCAGCAGCTTAGGGGTTTGGGACAGTGGAGATGAGCAGTTCTTC. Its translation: CASSLGVWDSGDEQFF.

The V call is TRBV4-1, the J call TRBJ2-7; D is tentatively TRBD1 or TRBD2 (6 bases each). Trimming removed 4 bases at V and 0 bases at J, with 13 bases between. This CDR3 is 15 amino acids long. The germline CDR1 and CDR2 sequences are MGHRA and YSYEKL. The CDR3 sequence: CASSLRGGSSYEQYF. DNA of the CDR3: TGCGCCAGCAGCCTCCGAGGGGGGAGCTCCTACGAGCAGTACTTC.

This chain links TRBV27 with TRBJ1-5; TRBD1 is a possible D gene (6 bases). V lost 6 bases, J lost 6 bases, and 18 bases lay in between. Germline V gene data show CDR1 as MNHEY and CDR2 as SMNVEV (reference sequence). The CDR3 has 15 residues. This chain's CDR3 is CASRPQGWSVQPQHF. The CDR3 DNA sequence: TGTGCCAGCAGGCCACAGGGATGGTCCGTTCAGCCCCAGCATTTT.

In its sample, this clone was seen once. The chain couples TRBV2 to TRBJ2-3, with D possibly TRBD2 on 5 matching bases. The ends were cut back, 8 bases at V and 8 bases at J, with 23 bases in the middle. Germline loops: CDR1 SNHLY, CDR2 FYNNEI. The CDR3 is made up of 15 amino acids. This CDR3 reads CASFNGLASRGTQYF. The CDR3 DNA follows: TGTGCCAGCTTCAACGGACTGGCTTCCCGCGGTACGCAGTATTTT.

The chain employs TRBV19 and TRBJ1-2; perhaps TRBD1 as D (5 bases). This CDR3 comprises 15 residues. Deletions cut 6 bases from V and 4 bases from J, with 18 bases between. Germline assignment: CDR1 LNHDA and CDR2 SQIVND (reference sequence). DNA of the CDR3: TGTGCCAGTAGCTCGTCTACAGGATCGAGCTATGGCTACACCTTC. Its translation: CASSSSTGSSYGYTF.